The next 32 T cell receptor beta chains were all read from a single sample in a study of cytomegalovirus exposure and HLA in healthy donors. The PCR contained 60 Vbeta and 13 Jbeta primers. Sequencing was performed with immunoSEQ multiplex PCR; in TCRdb, only in-frame clones are kept and a portion is missing. In the table there are some 130,000 clones, more than 70% of which are singletons. The specimen was PBMCs. These receptors originate from a male donor in good health and CMV-seronegative.

This clone was found a few times. The chain recombines TRBV7-9 with TRBJ1-4; TRBD1 agrees at 8 bases. The CDR3 extends over 15 amino acids. Germline V CDR1 and CDR2: SEHNR, FQNEAQ (reference sequence). V lost 5 bases and J lost 8; bases outside the gene matches: 10. For the CDR3, the DNA is TGTGCCAGCAGCCTGGGACAGGACTACCCAGAAAAACTGTTTTTT. Its translation is CASSLGQDYPEKLFF.

Regarding this clone: This CDR3 is also generated by other DNA sequences in the sample. This chain joins TRBV9 and TRBJ2-1; 10 nucleotides align to TRBD1. The germline V gene has CDR1 SGDLS and CDR2 YYNGEE. The CDR3 consists of 16 residues. V was clipped by 2 bases and J by 5 bases; unmatched bases: 7. CDR3 amino acids: CASSVAPGQGNNEQFF. The CDR3 DNA reads as TGTGCCAGCAGCGTTGCTCCGGGACAGGGGAACAATGAGCAGTTCTTC. The whole variable domain, remainder taken from reference TRBV9 and TRBJ2-1, is DSGVTQTPKHLITATGQRVTLRCSPRSGDLSVYWYQQSLDQGLQFLIQYYNGEERAKGNILERFSAQQFPDLHSELNLSSLELGDSALYFCASSVAPGQGNNEQFFGPGTRLTVL.

The chain employs TRBV2 and TRBJ1-4; a possible D gene is TRBD1 (5 bases). This CDR3 spans 17 amino acids. Germline V gene lookup returns CDR1 SNHLY and CDR2 FYNNEI. Trimming cost V 0 bases and J 3 bases, with 14 bases left between them. The CDR3 coding sequence is TGTGCCAGCAGTGAAGCGAGAGACAGAGTCCCTAATGAAAAACTGTTTTTT. It yields the protein CASSEARDRVPNEKLFF.

Remarks on this clone: At one boundary the junction diverges from the germline segment, which might be a read error. The chain joins TRBV7-9 to TRBJ1-2, with 10 bases fitting TRBD1. The CDR3 spans 15 residues. Germline CDR1 and CDR2: SEHNR and FQNEAQ (reference sequence). CDR3 amino acids: CSSSHPGQGNYGYTF. The CDR3 nucleotides are TGTTCCAGCAGTCATCCGGGACAGGGGAACTATGGCTACACCTTC. Full variable domain (outside the CDR3, taken from reference TRBV7-9 and TRBJ1-2): DTGVSQNPRHKITKRGQNVTFRCDPISEHNRLYWYRQTLGQGPEFLTYFQNEAQLEKSRLLSDRFSAERPKGSFSTLEIQRTEQGDSAMYLCSSSHPGQGNYGYTFGSGTRLTVV.

The chain employs TRBV7-2 and TRBJ2-5; 7 nucleotides match TRBD2. V was pared by 1 base and J by 8 bases, with 13 bases of the junction left unmatched. This CDR3 has 16 residues. Germline CDR1 and CDR2: SGHTA and FQGNSA. In DNA form, the CDR3 reads TGTGCCAGCAGCTTAGTATTGGGGGGGACGAAGGAAACCCAGTACTTC. Translated: CASSLVLGGTKETQYF.

The V and J genes are TRBV10-3 and TRBJ2-7; TRBD1 agrees at 7 bases. Germline lookup yields CDR1 ENHRY and CDR2 SYGVKD. The CDR3 contains 14 residues. The V gene end was trimmed by 10 bases and the J gene end by 7 bases; junction bases not matched to a gene: 16. CDR3 nucleotides: TGTGCCAGCAGACGACAGGGTCCGGTTGGGGAGCAGTACTTC. This encodes CASRRQGPVGEQYF.

The V call is TRBV6-1, the J call TRBJ1-4, with D perhaps matching TRBD1 (6 bases). Between the trimmed V and J ends, which lost 11 bases and 5 bases, there was a span of 21 bases. The CDR3 totals 15 residues. Per germline, CDR1 MNHNS and CDR2 SASEGT. The chain's CDR3 is CAGSRAQGPNEKLFF. Here the CDR3 DNA reads TGTGCCGGTTCCCGGGCTCAGGGGCCGAATGAAAAACTGTTTTTT.

This clone occurred once. The chain recombines TRBV5-1 with TRBJ1-2; 7 bases line up with TRBD1. Germline CDR1 is SGHRS and CDR2 is YFSETQ. With V trimmed by 4 bases and J by 6 bases, 6 bases remained unmatched. This CDR3 spans 13 amino acids. The CDR3 DNA is TGCGCCAGCAGCCCACCACAGGGGCATGGCTACACCTTC. This sequence encodes CASSPPQGHGYTF.

This clone was seen once. This chain joins TRBV7-2 and TRBJ2-3; TRBD2 agrees at 16 bases. Germline CDR1 is SGHTA and CDR2 is FQGNSA. The CDR3 is 15 amino acids. Unmatched junction bases numbered 6, after V lost 7 bases and J lost 8 bases. The CDR3: CASTLGLAGGGTQYF. The CDR3 nucleotides are TGTGCCAGCACCCTGGGACTAGCGGGGGGGGGTACGCAGTATTTT.

The chain employs TRBV7-2 and TRBJ2-1; the D gene is possibly TRBD2 (5 bases). V shed 0 bases and J shed 10 bases, with 13 bases lying between them. Germline assignment: CDR1 SGHTA and CDR2 FQGNSA. This CDR3 spans 14 amino acids. The CDR3 DNA reads TGTGCCAGCAGCTTAGCCGGGTCCCCGGGGGAGCAGTTCTTC. It is translated as CASSLAGSPGEQFF.

The genes are TRBV30 and TRBJ1-2; 9 positions match TRBD1. Germline CDR1 reads GTSNPN; CDR2 reads SVGIG (reference sequence). There are 13 residues in the CDR3. The junction had 7 bases not matched to a gene; V was cut back by 8 bases and J by 3 bases. The DNA for the CDR3 is TGTGCCGGACCGGGACAGGGAGACTATGGCTACACCTTC. It specifies CAGPGQGDYGYTF.

The chain employs TRBV2 and TRBJ1-5, with a possible D match to TRBD1 (6 bases). The germline V gene encodes CDR1 SNHLY and CDR2 FYNNEI. The CDR3 is 16 amino acids. The germline V and J ends were trimmed by 0 bases and 1 base, with 10 bases remaining between them. CDR3 DNA: TGTGCCAGCAGTGAAGCGACGGGGGGCAGCAATCAGCCCCAGCATTTT. It encodes CASSEATGGSNQPQHF.

The CDR3 nucleotides read TGTGCCAGTAGTATATTTCAGGGTGCCTACGAGCAGTACTTC. It yields the protein CASSIFQGAYEQYF. The chain recombines TRBV19 with TRBJ2-7; D is possibly TRBD1 (5 bases). CDR1 and CDR2 from the germline V gene are LNHDA and SQIVND (reference sequence). V lost 2 bases to trimming and J lost 2 bases, with 10 bases between them. The CDR3 is 14 amino acids.

This chain joins TRBV27 and TRBJ2-5; 14 bases map to TRBD2. The DNA end favors TRBJ2-7, so the J call may be wrong. Germline values: CDR1 MNHEY, CDR2 SMNVEV (reference sequence). This CDR3 is 18 amino acids long. The CDR3 reads CASSPTGLAGANSYEQYF. CDR3 bases: TGTGCCAGCAGTCCAACGGGACTAGCGGGGGCTAACTCCTACGAGCAGTACTTC.

The rearrangement uses TRBV7-9 and TRBJ1-3; D possibly corresponds to TRBD1 (6 bases). The V gene's germline CDR1 is SEHNR and CDR2 FQNEAQ (reference sequence). The ends were cut back, 5 bases at V and 0 bases at J, with 14 bases in the middle. This CDR3 has 16 amino acids. The CDR3 region is CASSPRTDNSGNTIYF. The CDR3 nucleotides read TGTGCCAGCAGCCCGCGGACAGATAACTCTGGAAACACCATATATTTT.

The V gene is TRBV11-2, the J gene TRBJ1-1, with TRBD1 matching over 9 bases. The length of the CDR3 is 14 residues. V lost 5 bases, J lost 4 bases, and 5 bases stayed unmatched. Germline loops: CDR1 SGHAT, CDR2 FQNNGV. The CDR3 loop is CASSATGGLTEAFF. The CDR3 DNA follows: TGTGCCAGCAGCGCAACAGGGGGCCTCACTGAAGCTTTCTTT.

The sample holds one count of this clone. The chain is built from TRBV7-2 and TRBJ2-5; 14 bases fit TRBD2. The V segment lost 6 bases and the J segment 2 bases; nucleotides outside the gene matches: 5. The CDR3 runs to 16 residues. In germline, CDR1 is SGHTA, CDR2 FQGNSA. The CDR3 DNA reads as TGTGCCAGCAGGGGCGGGACTAGCGGGGGACAAGAGACCCAGTACTTC. It yields the protein CASRGGTSGGQETQYF.

The chain joins TRBV7-9 to TRBJ2-3; the D is unclear. The CDR3 has 12 residues. V gave up 5 bases and J gave up 4 bases, with 7 bases separating them. Germline CDR1 and CDR2: SEHNR and FQNEAQ (reference sequence). CDR3 DNA sequence: TGTGCCAGCAGCGTGACTTCAGATACGCAGTATTTT. Its translation is CASSVTSDTQYF.

The chain uses TRBV18 and TRBJ2-1; no clear D. The CDR3 sequence is 14 residues long. Trimming left V 3 bases short and J 2 bases short, with 8 bases between. Per germline, CDR1 KGHSH and CDR2 LQKENI. The CDR3 loop reads CASSPTATYNEQFF. The DNA for the CDR3 is TGTGCCAGCTCACCTACAGCAACCTACAATGAGCAGTTCTTC.

This clone appeared a few times. The chain has TRBV5-4 and TRBJ2-7; TRBD2 matches 7 bases. CDR1 and CDR2 from the germline V gene are SGHNT and YYREEE (reference sequence). This CDR3 has 15 residues. V was pared by 4 bases and J by 7 bases, with 14 bases of the junction left unmatched. The CDR3 reads CASSNPGLPAREQYF. In nucleotides, the CDR3 is TGTGCCAGCAGCAATCCGGGACTACCGGCTCGGGAGCAGTACTTC.

Details on this clone: The junction does not match germline at one end; this may be a read error. The chain joins TRBV7-9 to TRBJ1-2; no definite D call. The CDR3 totals 15 residues. The germline gives CDR1 SEHNR, CDR2 FQNEAQ (reference sequence). As DNA, the CDR3 is TGTTCCAGCAGCTTAGTCGGGCCGACTACACGGGGCTACACCTTC. Its protein is CSSSLVGPTTRGYTF.

The chain joins TRBV7-3 to TRBJ2-3; 11 positions agree with TRBD2. V gave up 4 bases and J gave up 3 bases; unmatched junction bases: 12. Germline CDR1 and CDR2: SGHTA and FQGTGA. There are 18 residues in the CDR3. CDR3 sequence: CASSSPGTSGGRTDTQYF. CDR3 nucleotide sequence: TGTGCCAGCAGCTCCCCTGGGACTAGCGGAGGTCGAACAGATACGCAGTATTTT.

Here the CDR3 DNA reads TGTGCCAGCAGCCCCGCGGGGGAGTACGAGCAGTACTTC. This codes for CASSPAGEYEQYF. The J gene is TRBJ2-7, the V gene TRBV5-4; 7 nucleotides align to TRBD2. The germline V gene encodes CDR1 SGHNT and CDR2 YYREEE (reference sequence). Losses at the gene ends were 4 bases for V and 4 bases for J; bases not matched to a gene: 5. The CDR3 length is 13 residues.

This clone turned up a few times. CDR3 nucleotide sequence: TGTGCCAGCAGCTTAGAGGAAGGCACTGAAGCTTTCTTT. This sequence encodes CASSLEEGTEAFF. V is TRBV7-3 and J is TRBJ1-1; D is unresolved. The CDR3 is 13 residues long. Germline V lookup: CDR1 SGHTA, CDR2 FQGTGA. The germline V and J ends were trimmed by 2 bases and 4 bases, with 8 bases remaining between them.

This clone showed up just once. V is TRBV19 and J is TRBJ2-2, with 12 positions matching TRBD2. The CDR3 covers 18 residues. With 2 bases clipped from V and 3 bases from J, the junction kept 7 bases outside the gene matches. Germline V gives CDR1 LNHDA, CDR2 SQIVND (reference sequence). CDR3 amino acids: CASSITSGGPRDTGELFF. CDR3 coding DNA: TGTGCCAGTAGTATAACTAGCGGGGGGCCAAGGGACACCGGGGAGCTGTTTTTT.

This clone was seen a single time. CDR3: CAWKGGGWGYTF. Written as DNA, the CDR3 is TGTGCCTGGAAAGGAGGGGGCTGGGGCTACACCTTC. The chain is built from TRBV30 and TRBJ1-2; 7 bases align to TRBD1. Trimming cost V 4 bases and J 8 bases; bases outside gene matches: 7. Germline CDR1 reads GTSNPN; CDR2 reads SVGIG (reference sequence). The CDR3 is 12 amino acids.

The CDR3 nucleotides are TGTGCCAGCAGCTTACTAGGGGGGGTAGATACGCAGTATTTT. It translates to CASSLLGGVDTQYF. V gene TRBV7-6 combines with J gene TRBJ2-3; possible D gene TRBD2, 7 bases. The CDR3 covers 14 residues. V dropped 2 bases and J dropped 5 bases, with 11 bases sitting between them. Looked up from germline, CDR1 is SGHVS and CDR2 is FNYEAQ.

V usage is TRBV7-9 and J usage is TRBJ2-2; TRBD1 is a possible D gene (6 bases). The CDR3 length is 15 residues. Germline V gives CDR1 SEHNR, CDR2 FQNEAQ (reference sequence). Between the trimmed V and J ends, which lost 5 bases and 3 bases, there was a span of 13 bases. CDR3 nucleotide sequence: TGTGCCAGCAGCCCAGGGGAGAGGGACACCGGGGAGCTGTTTTTT. Its translation is CASSPGERDTGELFF.

The chain joins TRBV7-9 to TRBJ1-2; a possible D gene is TRBD1 (5 bases). Per germline, CDR1 SEHNR and CDR2 FQNEAQ (reference sequence). The CDR3 covers 17 residues. V was cut by 5 bases and J by 4 bases, with 23 bases left in between. The CDR3 here is CASSPRTGLTESYGYTF. The CDR3 region has the DNA TGTGCCAGCAGCCCCCGAACGGGACTTACCGAGTCCTATGGCTACACCTTC.

The gene calls are TRBV6-5 and TRBJ2-7, with D maybe TRBD1 (6 bases). CDR1 and CDR2 (germline): MNHEY, SVGAGI. V dropped 4 bases and J dropped 2 bases, with 9 bases sitting between them. The CDR3 spans 13 residues. In nucleotides, the CDR3 is TGTGCCAGCAGTTGGACAGTAGCCTACGAGCAGTACTTC. Its protein is CASSWTVAYEQYF.

V and J are TRBV14 and TRBJ2-3, with 7 bases fitting TRBD1. V gave up 3 bases and J gave up 9 bases; unmatched junction bases: 9. From germline, CDR1 is SGHDN and CDR2 FVKESK. This CDR3 contains 14 residues. The DNA of the CDR3 is TGTGCCAGCAGCCACCTCGACAGGGACGTGACGCAGTATTTT. It is translated as CASSHLDRDVTQYF.

V is TRBV4-3 and J is TRBJ2-3; a weak D match, TRBD1 (6 bases). The CDR3 is 14 amino acids. Germline lookup yields CDR1 LGHNA and CDR2 YSLEER. Trimming took 2 bases from V and 3 from J, leaving 9 bases between them. CDR3: CASSQQGRTDTQYF. CDR3 nucleotides: TGCGCCAGCAGCCAACAGGGGCGAACAGATACGCAGTATTTT.